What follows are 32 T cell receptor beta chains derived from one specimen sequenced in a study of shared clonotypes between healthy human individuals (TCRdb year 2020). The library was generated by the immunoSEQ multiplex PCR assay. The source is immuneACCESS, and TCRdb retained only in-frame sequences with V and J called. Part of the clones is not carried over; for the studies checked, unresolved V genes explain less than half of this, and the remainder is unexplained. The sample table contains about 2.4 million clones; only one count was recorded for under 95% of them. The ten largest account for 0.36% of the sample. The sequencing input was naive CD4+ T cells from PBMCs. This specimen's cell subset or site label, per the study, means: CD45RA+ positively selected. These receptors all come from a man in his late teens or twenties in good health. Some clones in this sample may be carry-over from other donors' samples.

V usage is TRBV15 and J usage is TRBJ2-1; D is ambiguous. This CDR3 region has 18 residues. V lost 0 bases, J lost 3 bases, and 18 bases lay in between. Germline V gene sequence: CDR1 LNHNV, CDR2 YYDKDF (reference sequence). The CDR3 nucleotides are TGTGCCACCAGCAGAGATCTTTGGCGCCTGCGTTTCTACAATGAGCAGTTCTTC. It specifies CATSRDLWRLRFYNEQFF.

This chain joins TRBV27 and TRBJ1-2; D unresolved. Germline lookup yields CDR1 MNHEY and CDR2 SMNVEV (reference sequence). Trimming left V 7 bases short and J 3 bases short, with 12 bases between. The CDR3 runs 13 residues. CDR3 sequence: CASMPTTHYGYTF. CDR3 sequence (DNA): TGTGCCAGCATGCCAACCACCCACTATGGCTACACCTTC.

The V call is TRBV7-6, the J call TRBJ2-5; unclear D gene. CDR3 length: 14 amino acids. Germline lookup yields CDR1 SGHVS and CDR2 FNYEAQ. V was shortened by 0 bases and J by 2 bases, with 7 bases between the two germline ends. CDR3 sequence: CASSLAHLQETQYF. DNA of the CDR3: TGTGCCAGCAGCTTAGCGCATCTGCAAGAGACCCAGTACTTC.

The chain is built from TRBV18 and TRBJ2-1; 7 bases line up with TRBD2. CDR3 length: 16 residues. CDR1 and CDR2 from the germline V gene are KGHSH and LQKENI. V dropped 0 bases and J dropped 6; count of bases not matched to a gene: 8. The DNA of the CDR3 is TGTGCCAGCTCACCACCGAATGGGAGGGCTAGCAATGAGCAGTTCTTC. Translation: CASSPPNGRASNEQFF.

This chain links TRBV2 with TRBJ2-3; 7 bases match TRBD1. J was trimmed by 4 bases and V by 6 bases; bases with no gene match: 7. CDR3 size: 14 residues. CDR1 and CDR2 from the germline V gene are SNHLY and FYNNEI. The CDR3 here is CASSEQGSADTQYF. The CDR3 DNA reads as TGTGCCAGCAGCGAACAGGGGAGTGCAGATACGCAGTATTTT.

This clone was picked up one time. The DNA of the CDR3 is TGTGCCAGCAGCTTTCAAAACAACAGGGGGTTTAGAACAGATACGCAGTATTTT. Its protein product is CASSFQNNRGFRTDTQYF. The V gene is TRBV7-3, the J gene TRBJ2-3; 8 positions match TRBD1. Germline V CDR1 and CDR2: SGHTA, FQGTGA. The junction had 14 bases not matched to a gene; V was cut back by 3 bases and J by 3 bases. The CDR3 loop spans 18 amino acids.

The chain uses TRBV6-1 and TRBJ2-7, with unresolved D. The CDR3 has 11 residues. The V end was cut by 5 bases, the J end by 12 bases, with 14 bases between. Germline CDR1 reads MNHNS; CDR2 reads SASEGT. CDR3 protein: CASSYQGRMYF. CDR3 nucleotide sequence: TGTGCCAGCAGTTACCAAGGACGGATGTACTTC.

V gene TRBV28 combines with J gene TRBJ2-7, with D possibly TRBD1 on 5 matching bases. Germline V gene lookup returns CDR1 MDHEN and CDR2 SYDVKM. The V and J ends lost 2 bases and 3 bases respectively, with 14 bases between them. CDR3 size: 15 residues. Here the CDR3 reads CASSLGALRLYEQYF. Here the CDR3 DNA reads TGTGCCAGCAGTTTAGGGGCCTTGAGGCTCTACGAGCAGTACTTC.

Written as DNA, the CDR3 is TGTGCCAGCAGTCGTACAGTGAATCAGCCCCAGCATTTT. It encodes CASSRTVNQPQHF. V usage is TRBV27 and J usage is TRBJ1-5, with D unresolved. Trimming cost V 5 bases and J 4 bases, with 9 bases left between them. The CDR3 consists of 13 residues. Germline V gene data show CDR1 as MNHEY and CDR2 as SMNVEV (reference sequence).

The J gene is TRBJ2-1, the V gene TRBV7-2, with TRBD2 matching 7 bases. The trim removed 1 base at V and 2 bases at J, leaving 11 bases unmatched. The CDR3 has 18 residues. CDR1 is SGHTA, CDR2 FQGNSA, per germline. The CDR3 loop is CASSLDRLAAGAYNEQFF. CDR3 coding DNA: TGTGCCAGCAGCTTAGATCGCCTAGCGGCGGGGGCCTACAATGAGCAGTTCTTC.

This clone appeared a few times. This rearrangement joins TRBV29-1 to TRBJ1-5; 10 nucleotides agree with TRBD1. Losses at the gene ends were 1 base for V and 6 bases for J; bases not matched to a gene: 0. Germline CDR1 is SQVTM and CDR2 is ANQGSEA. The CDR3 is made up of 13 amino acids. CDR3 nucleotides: TGCAGCGTTGAAGGGGACAGGGGTCAGCCCCAGCATTTT. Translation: CSVEGDRGQPQHF.

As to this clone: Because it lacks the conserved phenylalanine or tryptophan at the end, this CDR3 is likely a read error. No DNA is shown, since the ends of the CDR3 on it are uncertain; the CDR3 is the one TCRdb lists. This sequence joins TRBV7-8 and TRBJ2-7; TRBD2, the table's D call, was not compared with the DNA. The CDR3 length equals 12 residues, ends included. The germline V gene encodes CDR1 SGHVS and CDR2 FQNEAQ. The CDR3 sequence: CASSFTSGRTVL.

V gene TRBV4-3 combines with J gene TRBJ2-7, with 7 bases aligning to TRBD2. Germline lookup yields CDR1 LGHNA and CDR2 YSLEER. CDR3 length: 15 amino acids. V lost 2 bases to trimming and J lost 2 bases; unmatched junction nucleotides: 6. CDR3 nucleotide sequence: TGCGCCAGCAGCCAAACAGCGGGACTGACCTACGAGCAGTACTTC. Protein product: CASSQTAGLTYEQYF.

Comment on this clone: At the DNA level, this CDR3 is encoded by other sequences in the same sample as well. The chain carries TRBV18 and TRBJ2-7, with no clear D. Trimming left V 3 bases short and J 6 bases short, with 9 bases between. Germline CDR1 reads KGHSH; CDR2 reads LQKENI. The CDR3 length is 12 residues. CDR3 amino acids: CASSPPSGEQYF. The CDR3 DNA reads TGTGCCAGCTCACCCCCCTCGGGCGAGCAGTACTTC. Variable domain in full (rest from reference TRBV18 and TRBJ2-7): NAGVMQNPRHLVRRRGQEARLRCSPMKGHSHVYWYRQLPEEGLKFMVYLQKENIIDESGMPKERFSAEFPKEGPSILRIQQVVRGDSAAYFCASSPPSGEQYFGPGTRLTVT.

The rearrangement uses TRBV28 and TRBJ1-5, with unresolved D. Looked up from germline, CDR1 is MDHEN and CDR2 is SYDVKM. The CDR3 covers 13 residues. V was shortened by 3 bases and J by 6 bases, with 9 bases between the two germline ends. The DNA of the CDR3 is TGTGCCAGCAGTTTGGGAACTGGTCAGCCCCAGCATTTT. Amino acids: CASSLGTGQPQHF.

The CDR3 DNA reads as TGTGCCAGCTCACCACGGCCGGGGGTGAACACTGAAGCTTTCTTT. The encoded protein is CASSPRPGVNTEAFF. This sequence joins TRBV18 and TRBJ1-1; the D gene is possibly TRBD1 (5 bases). Germline V gene sequence: CDR1 KGHSH, CDR2 LQKENI. V lost 1 base and J lost 0, with 9 bases in between. The CDR3 sequence is 15 residues long.

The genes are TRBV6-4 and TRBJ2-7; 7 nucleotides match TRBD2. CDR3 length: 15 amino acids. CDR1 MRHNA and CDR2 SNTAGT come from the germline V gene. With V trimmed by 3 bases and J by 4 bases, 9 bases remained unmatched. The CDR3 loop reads CASSEGGTYPYEQYF. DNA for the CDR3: TGTGCCAGCAGTGAGGGGGGGACTTATCCATACGAGCAGTACTTC.

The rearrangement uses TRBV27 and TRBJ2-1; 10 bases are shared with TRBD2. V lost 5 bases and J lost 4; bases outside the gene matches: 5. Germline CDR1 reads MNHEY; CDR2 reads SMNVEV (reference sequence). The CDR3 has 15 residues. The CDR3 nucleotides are TGTGCCAGCAGTCAACTAGCGGGAAATTACAATGAGCAGTTCTTC. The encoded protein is CASSQLAGNYNEQFF.

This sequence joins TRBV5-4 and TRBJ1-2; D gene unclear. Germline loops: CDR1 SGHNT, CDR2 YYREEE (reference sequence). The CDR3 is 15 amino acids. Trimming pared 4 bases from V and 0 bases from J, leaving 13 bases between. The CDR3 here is CASSSREGANYGYTF. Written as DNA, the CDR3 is TGTGCCAGCAGCAGCCGGGAGGGAGCTAACTATGGCTACACCTTC.

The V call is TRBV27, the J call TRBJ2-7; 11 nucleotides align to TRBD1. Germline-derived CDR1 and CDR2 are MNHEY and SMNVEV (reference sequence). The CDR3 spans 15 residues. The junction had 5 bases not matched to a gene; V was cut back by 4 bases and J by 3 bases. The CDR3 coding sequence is TGTGCCAGCAGTTCCGCGGACAGGGGGCTCTACGAGCAGTACTTC. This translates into CASSSADRGLYEQYF.

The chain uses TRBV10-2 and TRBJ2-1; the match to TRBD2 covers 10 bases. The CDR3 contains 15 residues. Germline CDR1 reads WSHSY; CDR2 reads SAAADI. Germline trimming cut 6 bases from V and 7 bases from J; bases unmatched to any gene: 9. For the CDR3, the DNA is TGCGCCAGCAGCCTCCAGGGACTAGCGTTAAATGAGCAGTTCTTC. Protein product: CASSLQGLALNEQFF.

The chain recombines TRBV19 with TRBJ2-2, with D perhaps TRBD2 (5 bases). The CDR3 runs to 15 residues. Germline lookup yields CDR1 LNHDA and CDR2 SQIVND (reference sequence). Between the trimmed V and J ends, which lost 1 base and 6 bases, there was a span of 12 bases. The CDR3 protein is CASSIVLGRSGELFF. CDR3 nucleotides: TGTGCCAGTAGTATAGTTCTGGGGAGATCCGGGGAGCTGTTTTTT.

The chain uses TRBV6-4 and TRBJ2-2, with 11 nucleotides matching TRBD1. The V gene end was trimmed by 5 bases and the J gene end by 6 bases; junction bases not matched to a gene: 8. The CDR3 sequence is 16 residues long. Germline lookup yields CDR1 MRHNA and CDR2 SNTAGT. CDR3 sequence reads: CASSPKDRGLPGELFF. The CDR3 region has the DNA TGTGCCAGCAGTCCTAAGGACAGGGGGCTTCCCGGGGAGCTGTTTTTT.

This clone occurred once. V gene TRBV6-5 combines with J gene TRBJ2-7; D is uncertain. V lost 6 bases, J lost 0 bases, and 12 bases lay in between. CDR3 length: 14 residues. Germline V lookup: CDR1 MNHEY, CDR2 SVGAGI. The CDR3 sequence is CASRDTGSSYEQYF. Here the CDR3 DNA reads TGTGCCAGCAGAGATACCGGGTCCTCCTACGAGCAGTACTTC.

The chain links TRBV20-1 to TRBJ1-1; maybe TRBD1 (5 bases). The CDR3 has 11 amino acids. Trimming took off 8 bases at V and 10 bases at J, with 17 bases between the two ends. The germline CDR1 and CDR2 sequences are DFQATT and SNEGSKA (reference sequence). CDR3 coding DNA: TGCAGTCAAACCGGGGGAATCGGAGCTTTCTTT. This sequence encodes CSQTGGIGAFF.

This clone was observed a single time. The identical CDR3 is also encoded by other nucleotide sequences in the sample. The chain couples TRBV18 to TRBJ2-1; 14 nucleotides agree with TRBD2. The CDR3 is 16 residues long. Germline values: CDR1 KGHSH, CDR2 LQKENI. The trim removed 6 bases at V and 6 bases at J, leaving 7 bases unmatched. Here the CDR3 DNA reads TGTGCCAGCTCCCCCGGGACTAGCGGGAGTGCCAATGAGCAGTTCTTC. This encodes CASSPGTSGSANEQFF. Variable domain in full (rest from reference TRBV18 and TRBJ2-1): NAGVMQNPRHLVRRRGQEARLRCSPMKGHSHVYWYRQLPEEGLKFMVYLQKENIIDESGMPKERFSAEFPKEGPSILRIQQVVRGDSAAYFCASSPGTSGSANEQFFGPGTRLTVL.

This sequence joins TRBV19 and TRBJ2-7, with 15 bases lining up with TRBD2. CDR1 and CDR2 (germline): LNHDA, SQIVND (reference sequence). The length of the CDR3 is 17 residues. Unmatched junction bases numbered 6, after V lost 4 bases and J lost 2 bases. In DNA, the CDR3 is TGTGCCAGTAGTAGGGGACTAGCGGGAGGTATTGCCTACGAGCAGTACTTC. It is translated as CASSRGLAGGIAYEQYF.

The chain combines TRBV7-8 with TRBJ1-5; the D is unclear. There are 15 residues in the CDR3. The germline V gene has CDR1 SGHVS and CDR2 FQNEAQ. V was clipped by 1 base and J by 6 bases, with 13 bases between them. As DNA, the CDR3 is TGTGCCAGCAGCTTAGTAGGTTTTGGGAGTCAGCCCCAGCATTTT. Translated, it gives CASSLVGFGSQPQHF. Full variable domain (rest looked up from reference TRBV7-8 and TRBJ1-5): GAGVSQSPRYKVAKRGQDVALRCDPISGHVSLFWYQQALGQGPEFLTYFQNEAQLDKSGLPSDRFFAERPEGSVSTLKIQRTQQEDSAVYLCASSLVGFGSQPQHFGDGTRLSIL.

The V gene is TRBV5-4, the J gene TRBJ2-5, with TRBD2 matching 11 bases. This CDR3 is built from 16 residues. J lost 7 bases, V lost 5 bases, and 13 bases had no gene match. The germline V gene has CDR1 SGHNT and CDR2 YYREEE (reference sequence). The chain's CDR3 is CASRDTSGGLRGTQYF. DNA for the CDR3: TGTGCCAGCAGGGATACTAGCGGGGGCCTCAGGGGGACCCAGTACTTC.

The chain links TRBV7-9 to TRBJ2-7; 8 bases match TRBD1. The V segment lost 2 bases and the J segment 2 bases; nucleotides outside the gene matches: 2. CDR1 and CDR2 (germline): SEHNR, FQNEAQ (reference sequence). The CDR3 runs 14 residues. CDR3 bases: TGTGCCAGCAGCTTAAAGGGACAGGCCTACGAGCAGTACTTC. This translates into CASSLKGQAYEQYF.

CDR3 region: CASTDRSGTGELFF. The DNA for the CDR3 is TGTGCCAGCACCGACAGATCGGGCACCGGGGAGCTGTTTTTT. The chain uses TRBV6-5 and TRBJ2-2, with D possibly TRBD1 on 5 matching bases. V lost 7 bases, J lost 4 bases, and 13 bases lay in between. Germline V CDR1 and CDR2: MNHEY, SVGAGI. The length of the CDR3 is 14 residues.

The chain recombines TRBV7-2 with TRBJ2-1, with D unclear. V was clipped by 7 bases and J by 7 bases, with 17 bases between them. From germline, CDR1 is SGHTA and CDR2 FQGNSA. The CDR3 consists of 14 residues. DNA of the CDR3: TGTGCCAGCATACCGGGTCCTACTACTAATGAGCAGTTCTTC. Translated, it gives CASIPGPTTNEQFF. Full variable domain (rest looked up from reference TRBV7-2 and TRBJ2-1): GAGVSQSPSNKVTEKGKDVELRCDPISGHTALYWYRQSLGQGLEFLIYFQGNSAPDKSGLPSDRFSAERTGGSVSTLTIQRTQQEDSAVYLCASIPGPTTNEQFFGPGTRLTVL.